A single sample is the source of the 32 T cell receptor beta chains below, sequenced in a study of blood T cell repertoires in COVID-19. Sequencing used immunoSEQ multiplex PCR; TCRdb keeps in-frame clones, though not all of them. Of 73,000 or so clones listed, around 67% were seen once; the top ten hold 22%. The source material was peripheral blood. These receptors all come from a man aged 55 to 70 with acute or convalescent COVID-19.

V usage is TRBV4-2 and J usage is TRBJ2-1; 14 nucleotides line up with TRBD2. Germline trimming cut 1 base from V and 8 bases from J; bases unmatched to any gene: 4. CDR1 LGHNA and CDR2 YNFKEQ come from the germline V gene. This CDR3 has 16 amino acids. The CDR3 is CASSQAGLAGGYEQFF. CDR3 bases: TGTGCCAGCAGCCAAGCAGGACTAGCGGGAGGATATGAGCAGTTCTTC.

The chain's CDR3 is CASSPGPANEKLFF. In DNA form, the CDR3 reads TGTGCCAGCTCACCTGGCCCAGCTAATGAAAAACTGTTTTTT. The gene calls are TRBV18 and TRBJ1-4, with D uncertain. The CDR3 is made up of 14 amino acids. Germline V gene data show CDR1 as KGHSH and CDR2 as LQKENI. Trimming removed 3 bases at V and 3 bases at J, with 8 bases between.

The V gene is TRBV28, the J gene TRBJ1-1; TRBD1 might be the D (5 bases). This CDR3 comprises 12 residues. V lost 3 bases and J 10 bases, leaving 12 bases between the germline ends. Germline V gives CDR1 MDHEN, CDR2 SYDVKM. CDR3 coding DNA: TGTGCCAGCAGTTTGGGACTCACAGGAGCTTTCTTT. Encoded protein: CASSLGLTGAFF.

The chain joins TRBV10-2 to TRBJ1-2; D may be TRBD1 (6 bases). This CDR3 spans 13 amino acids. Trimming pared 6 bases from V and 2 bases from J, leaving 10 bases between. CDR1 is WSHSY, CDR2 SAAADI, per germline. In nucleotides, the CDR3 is TGCGCCAGCAGCCGGGACACAAACTATGGCTACACCTTC. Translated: CASSRDTNYGYTF.

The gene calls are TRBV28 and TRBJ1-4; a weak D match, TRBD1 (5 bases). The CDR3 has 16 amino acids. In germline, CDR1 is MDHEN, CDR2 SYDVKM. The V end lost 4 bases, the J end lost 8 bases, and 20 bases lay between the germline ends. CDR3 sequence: CASSSQVTAGGEKLFF. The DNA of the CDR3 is TGTGCCAGCAGTTCCCAGGTGACAGCGGGGGGAGAAAAACTGTTTTTT.

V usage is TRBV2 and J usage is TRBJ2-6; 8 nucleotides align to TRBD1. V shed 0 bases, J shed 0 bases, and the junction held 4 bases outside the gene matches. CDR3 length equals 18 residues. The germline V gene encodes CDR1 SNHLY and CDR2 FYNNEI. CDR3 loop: CASSEADRVRSGANVLTF. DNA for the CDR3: TGTGCCAGCAGTGAAGCGGACAGGGTCCGCTCTGGGGCCAACGTCCTGACTTTC.

CDR3 sequence: CASSQLNPTSGSFFHEQFF. CDR3 DNA sequence: TGCGCCAGCAGCCAATTAAACCCGACTAGCGGGAGTTTCTTCCATGAGCAGTTCTTC. The V gene is TRBV4-1, the J gene TRBJ2-1, with TRBD2 matching 12 bases. Germline values: CDR1 MGHRA, CDR2 YSYEKL. This CDR3 region has 19 residues. Losses at the gene ends were 2 bases for V and 8 bases for J; bases not matched to a gene: 16.

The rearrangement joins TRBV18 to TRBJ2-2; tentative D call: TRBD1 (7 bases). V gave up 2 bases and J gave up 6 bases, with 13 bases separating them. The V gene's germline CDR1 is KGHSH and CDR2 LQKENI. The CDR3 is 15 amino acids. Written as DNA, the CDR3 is TGTGCCAGCTCACCAAGGAGGGGGCAGGCCGGGGAGCTGTTTTTT. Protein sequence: CASSPRRGQAGELFF.

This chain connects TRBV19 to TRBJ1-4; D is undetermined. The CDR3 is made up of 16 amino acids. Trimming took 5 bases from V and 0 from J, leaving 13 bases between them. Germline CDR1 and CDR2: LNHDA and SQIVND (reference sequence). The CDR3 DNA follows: TGTGCCAGTAGTCCTCGCTCAGAGGCAACTAATGAAAAACTGTTTTTT. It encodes CASSPRSEATNEKLFF.

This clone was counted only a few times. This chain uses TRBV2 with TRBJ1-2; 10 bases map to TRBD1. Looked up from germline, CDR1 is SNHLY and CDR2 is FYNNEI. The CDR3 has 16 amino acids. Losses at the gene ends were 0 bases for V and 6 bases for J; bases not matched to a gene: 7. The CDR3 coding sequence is TGTGCCAGCAGTGAAGCGCTGGGGGGGACAGGGGATGGCTACACCTTC. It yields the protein CASSEALGGTGDGYTF.

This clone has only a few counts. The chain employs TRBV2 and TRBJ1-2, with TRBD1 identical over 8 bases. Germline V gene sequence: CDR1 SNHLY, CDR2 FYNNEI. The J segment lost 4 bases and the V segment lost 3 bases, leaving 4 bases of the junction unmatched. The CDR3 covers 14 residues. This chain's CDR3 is CASSENTGGYGYTF. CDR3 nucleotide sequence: TGTGCCAGCAGTGAGAATACAGGGGGCTATGGCTACACCTTC.

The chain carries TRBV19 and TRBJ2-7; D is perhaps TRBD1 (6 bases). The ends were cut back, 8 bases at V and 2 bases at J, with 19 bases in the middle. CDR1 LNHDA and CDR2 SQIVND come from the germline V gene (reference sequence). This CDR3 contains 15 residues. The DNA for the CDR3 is TGTGCCAGTGCGCAAAGGGATGACAGGACCTACGAGCAGTACTTC. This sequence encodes CASAQRDDRTYEQYF. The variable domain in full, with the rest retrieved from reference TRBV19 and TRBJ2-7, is DGGITQSPKYLFRKEGQNVTLSCEQNLNHDAMYWYRQDPGQGLRLIYYSQIVNDFQKGDIAEGYSVSREKKESFPLTVTSAQKNPTAFYLCASAQRDDRTYEQYFGPGTRLTVT.

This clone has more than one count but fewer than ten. CDR3 DNA sequence: TGTGCCAGCTCTTTGGGACTAGGGGAGACCCAGTACTTC. Translation gives CASSLGLGETQYF. The chain employs TRBV11-3 and TRBJ2-5; TRBD2 matches at 8 bases. The CDR3 length is 13 residues. Germline V gives CDR1 SGHNT, CDR2 YENEEA. After removal of 8 bases from V and 5 bases from J, the junction contained 7 bases not matched to a gene.

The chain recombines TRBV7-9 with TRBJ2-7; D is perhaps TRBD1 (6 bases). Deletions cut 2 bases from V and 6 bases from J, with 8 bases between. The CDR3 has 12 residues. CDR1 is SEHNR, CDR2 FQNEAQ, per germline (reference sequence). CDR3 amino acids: CASSLQQGEQYV. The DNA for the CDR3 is TGTGCCAGCAGCTTACAACAGGGCGAGCAGTACGTC.

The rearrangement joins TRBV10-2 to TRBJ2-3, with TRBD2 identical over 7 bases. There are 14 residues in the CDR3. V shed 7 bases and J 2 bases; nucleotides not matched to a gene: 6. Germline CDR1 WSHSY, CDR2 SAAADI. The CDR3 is CASKEAGITDTQYF. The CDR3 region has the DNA TGCGCCAGCAAAGAAGCGGGGATCACAGATACGCAGTATTTT.

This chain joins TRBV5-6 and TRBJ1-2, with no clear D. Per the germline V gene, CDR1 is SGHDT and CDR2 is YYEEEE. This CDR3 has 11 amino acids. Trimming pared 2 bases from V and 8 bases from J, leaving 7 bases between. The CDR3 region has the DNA TGTGCCAGCAGCTTAGAAGAGGGCTACACCTTC. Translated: CASSLEEGYTF. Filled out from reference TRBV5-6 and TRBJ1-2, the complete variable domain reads DAGVTQSPTHLIKTRGQQVTLRCSPKSGHDTVSWYQQALGQGPQFIFQYYEEEERQRGNFPDRFSGHQFPNYSSELNVNALLLGDSALYLCASSLEEGYTFGSGTRLTVV.

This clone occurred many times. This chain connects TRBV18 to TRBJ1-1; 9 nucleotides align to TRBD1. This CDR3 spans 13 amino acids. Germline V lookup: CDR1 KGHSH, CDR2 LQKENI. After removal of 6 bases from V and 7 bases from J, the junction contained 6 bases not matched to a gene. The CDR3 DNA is TGTGCCAGCTCTTCACAGGGGGCAGATGAAGCTTTCTTT. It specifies CASSSQGADEAFF.

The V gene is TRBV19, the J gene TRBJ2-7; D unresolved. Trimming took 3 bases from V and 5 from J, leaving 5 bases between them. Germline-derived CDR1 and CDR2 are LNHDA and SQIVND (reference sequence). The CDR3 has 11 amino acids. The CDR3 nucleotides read TGTGCCAGTAGTATTCAGGACGAGCAGTACTTC. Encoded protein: CASSIQDEQYF.

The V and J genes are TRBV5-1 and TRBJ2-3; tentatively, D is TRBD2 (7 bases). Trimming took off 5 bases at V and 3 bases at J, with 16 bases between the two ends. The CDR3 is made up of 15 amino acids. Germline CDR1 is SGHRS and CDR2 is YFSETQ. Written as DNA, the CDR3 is TGCGCCAGCAGAAAAGGGGGGGTTACGACAGATACGCAGTATTTT. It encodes CASRKGGVTTDTQYF.

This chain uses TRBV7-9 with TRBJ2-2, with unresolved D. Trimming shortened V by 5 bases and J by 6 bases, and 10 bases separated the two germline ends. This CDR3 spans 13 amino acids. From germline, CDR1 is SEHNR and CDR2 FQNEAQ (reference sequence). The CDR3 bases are TGTGCCAGCAGCCGTCAAGGAGCCGGGGAGCTGTTTTTT. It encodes CASSRQGAGELFF.

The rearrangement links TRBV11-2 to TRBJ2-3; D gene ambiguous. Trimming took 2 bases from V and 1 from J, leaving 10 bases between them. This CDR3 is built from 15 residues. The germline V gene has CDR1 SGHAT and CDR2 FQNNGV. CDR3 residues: CASSLNLPRTDTQYF. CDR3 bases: TGTGCCAGCAGCTTAAATCTTCCCCGCACAGATACGCAGTATTTT.

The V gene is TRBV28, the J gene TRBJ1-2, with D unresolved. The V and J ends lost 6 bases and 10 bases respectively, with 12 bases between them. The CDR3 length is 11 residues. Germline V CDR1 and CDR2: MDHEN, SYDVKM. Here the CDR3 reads CASRSSRIYTF. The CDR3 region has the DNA TGTGCCAGCAGATCCTCGAGGATCTACACCTTC.

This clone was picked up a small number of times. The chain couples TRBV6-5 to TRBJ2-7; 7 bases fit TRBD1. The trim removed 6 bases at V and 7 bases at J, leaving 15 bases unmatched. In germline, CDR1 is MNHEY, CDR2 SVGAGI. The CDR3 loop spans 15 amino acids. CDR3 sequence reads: CASSRSPTGMGEQYV. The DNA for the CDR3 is TGTGCCAGCAGCCGATCCCCGACAGGGATGGGTGAGCAGTACGTC.

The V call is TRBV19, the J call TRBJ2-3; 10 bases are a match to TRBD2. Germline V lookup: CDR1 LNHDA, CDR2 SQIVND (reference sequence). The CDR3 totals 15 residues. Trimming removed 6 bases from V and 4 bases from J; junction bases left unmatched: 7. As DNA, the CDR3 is TGTGCCAGTAGCCCAAGCGGGGGGGCCCCAGATACGCAGTATTTT. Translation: CASSPSGGAPDTQYF.

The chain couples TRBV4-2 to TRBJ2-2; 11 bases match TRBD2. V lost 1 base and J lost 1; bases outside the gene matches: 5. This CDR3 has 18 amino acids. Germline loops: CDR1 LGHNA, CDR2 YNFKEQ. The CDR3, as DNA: TGTGCCAGCAGCCAAGGGCCTCTAGCGGGGGGGAACACCGGGGAGCTGTTTTTT. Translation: CASSQGPLAGGNTGELFF.

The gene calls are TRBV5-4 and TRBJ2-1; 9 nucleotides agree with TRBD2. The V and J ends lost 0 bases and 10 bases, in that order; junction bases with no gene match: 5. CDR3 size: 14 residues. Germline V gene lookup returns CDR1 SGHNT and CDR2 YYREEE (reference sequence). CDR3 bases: TGTGCCAGCAGCTTGGATCCTAGCGGGAACGAGCAGTTCTTC. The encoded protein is CASSLDPSGNEQFF.

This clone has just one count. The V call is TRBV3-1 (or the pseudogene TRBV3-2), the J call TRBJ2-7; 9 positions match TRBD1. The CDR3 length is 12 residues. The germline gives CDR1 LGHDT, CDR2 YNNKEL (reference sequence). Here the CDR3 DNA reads TGTGCCAGCAGCCAAGCCGGGACAGGGTGGGACGTC. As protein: CASSQAGTGWDV.

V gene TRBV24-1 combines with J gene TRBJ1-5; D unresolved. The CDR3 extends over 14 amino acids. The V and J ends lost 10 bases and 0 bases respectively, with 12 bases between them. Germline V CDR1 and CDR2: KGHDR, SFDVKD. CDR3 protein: CATSTEYSNQPQHF. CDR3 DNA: TGTGCCACGTCAACAGAGTATAGCAATCAGCCCCAGCATTTT.

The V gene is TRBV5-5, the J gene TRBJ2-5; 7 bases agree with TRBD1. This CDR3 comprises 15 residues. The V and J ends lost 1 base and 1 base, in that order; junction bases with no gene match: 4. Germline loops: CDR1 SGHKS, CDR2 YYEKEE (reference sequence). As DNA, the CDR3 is TGTGCCAGCAGCTTGTGGGCAGGGGGCCAAGAGACCCAGTACTTC. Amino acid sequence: CASSLWAGGQETQYF.

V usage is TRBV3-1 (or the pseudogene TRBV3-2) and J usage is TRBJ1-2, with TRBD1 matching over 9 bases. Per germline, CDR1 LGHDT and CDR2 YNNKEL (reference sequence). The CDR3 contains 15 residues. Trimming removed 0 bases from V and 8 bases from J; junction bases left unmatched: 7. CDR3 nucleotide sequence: TGTGCCAGCAGCCAAGAATTGGGACAGGGAAACGGCTACACCTTC. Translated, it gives CASSQELGQGNGYTF.

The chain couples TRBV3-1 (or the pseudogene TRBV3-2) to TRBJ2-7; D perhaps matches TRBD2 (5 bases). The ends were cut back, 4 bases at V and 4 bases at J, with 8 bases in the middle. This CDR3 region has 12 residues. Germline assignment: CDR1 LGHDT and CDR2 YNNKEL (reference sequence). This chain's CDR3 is CASSPGVYEQYF. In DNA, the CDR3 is TGTGCCAGCAGCCCCGGGGTGTACGAGCAGTACTTC.

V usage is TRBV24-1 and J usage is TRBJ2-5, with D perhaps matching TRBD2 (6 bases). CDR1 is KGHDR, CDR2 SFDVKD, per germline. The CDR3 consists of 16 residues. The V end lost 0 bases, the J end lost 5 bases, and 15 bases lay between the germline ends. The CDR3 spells CATSDLGGQSVETQYF. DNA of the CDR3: TGTGCCACCAGTGATTTGGGAGGGCAGTCCGTGGAGACCCAGTACTTC.